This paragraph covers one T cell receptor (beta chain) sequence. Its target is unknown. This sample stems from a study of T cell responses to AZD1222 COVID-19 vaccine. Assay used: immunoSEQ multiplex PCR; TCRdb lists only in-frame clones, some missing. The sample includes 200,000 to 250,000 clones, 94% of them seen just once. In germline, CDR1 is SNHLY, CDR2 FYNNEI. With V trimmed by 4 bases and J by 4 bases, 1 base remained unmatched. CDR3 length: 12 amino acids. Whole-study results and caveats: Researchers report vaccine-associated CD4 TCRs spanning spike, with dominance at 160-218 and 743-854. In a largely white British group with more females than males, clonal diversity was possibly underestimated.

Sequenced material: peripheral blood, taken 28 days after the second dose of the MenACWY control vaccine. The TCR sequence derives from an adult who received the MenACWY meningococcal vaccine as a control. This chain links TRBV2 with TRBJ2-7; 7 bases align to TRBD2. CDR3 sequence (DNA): TGTGCCAGCAGTGCGGGGGGTTACGAGCAGTACTTC. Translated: CASSAGGYEQYF.